The clone carrying this TCR beta chain has only a few counts. The sample comes from a study of T-cell memory formation after mild COVID-19. TCRdb itself ran the 5' RACE reads through MiXCR, one entry per CDR3 protein. Of around 410,000 distinct CDR3 sequences listed, less than 25% were seen once; the top ten hold roughly 13%. Germline values: CDR1 LNHDA, CDR2 SQIVND (reference sequence). This CDR3 comprises 14 residues. Trimming removed 4 bases from V and 0 bases from J, with 9 bases in between. Input material: PBMCs or a T cell subset sorted from them (not recorded which). The TCR comes from an adult woman who had mild COVID-19 (a few samples of this study predate the infection). Cell type and time point are not known. The rearrangement joins TRBV19 to TRBJ1-1; no definite D call. CDR3 in DNA: TGTGCCAGTAGTACAGCCCGAATGAACACTGAAGCTTTCTTT. It yields the protein CASSTARMNTEAFF.